These 3 T cell receptor beta chains were all obtained from the same sample, sequenced in a study of T cells in localized non-small cell lung cancer. Generated by immunoSEQ multiplex PCR, the TCRdb table keeps only in-frame clones and is missing some. Here the sample spans some 140,000 clones, 89% being singletons. The sequenced sample was peripheral blood, obtained before any cancer treatment. All receptors derive from a female donor over 55 with stage I lung adenocarcinoma.

The chain employs TRBV6-1 and TRBJ2-1; tentative D call: TRBD1 (5 bases). CDR3 size: 15 residues. Germline V gives CDR1 MNHNS, CDR2 SASEGT. The V gene lost 2 bases and the J gene lost 3 bases, with 11 bases spanning the gap. In DNA, the CDR3 is TGTGCCAGCAGTGAACGACAGACCAACTACAATGAGCAGTTCTTC. Residues: CASSERQTNYNEQFF.

The chain carries TRBV2 and TRBJ2-5, with TRBD2 identical over 8 bases. Germline CDR1 reads SNHLY; CDR2 reads FYNNEI. The CDR3 runs to 14 residues. V gave up 5 bases and J gave up 3 bases; unmatched junction bases: 5. The CDR3 nucleotides are TGTGCCAGCAGTAAAAGCGGGAGTAAAGAGACCCAGTACTTC. Protein: CASSKSGSKETQYF.

This clone was found a few times. The chain is built from TRBV25-1 and TRBJ2-7; D might be TRBD1 or TRBD2, each matching 5 bases. The CDR3 contains 14 residues. Trimming removed 6 bases from V and 7 bases from J, with 19 bases in between. Germline V gene lookup returns CDR1 MGHDK and CDR2 SYGVNS. The DNA for the CDR3 is TGTGCCAGCAGGGAAGACAGTACACCGGGGGAGCAGTACTTC. Its translation: CASREDSTPGEQYF.